This T cell receptor beta chain was documented in a study of metastatic and nonmetastatic thyroid tumors. Study at large: Where malignant and benign thyroid patients were concerned, repertoires were compared across blood and tumor or nodule tissue.

Original processing methods: A distant-metastasis classifier for papillary thyroid cancer was built using CDR3 differences across clinicopathological groups. TCRdb recomputed clones from the PCR reads via MiXCR. The V and J calls, along with clone size, are taken from TCRdb and not from the paper's own processing. The sample yields about 12,000 clones, 31% seen once. Concerning this clone: Antigen unknown.

Thyroid surgery took place with no prior treatment in any patient. Study-wide findings and caveats: When malignant thyroid tumors were compared with benign nodules, TCR beta diversity was reportedly significantly higher in the malignant tumors. This held in both blood and tumor samples.

V lost 0 bases to trimming and J lost 1 base, with 11 bases between them. This CDR3 spans 16 amino acids. Germline V gives CDR1 SGHNT, CDR2 YYREEE (reference sequence). The sequenced sample consisted of tumor tissue. V and J are TRBV5-4 and TRBJ1-5; D remains unclear. This TCR derives from a female donor with papillary thyroid cancer or a benign thyroid nodule (not recorded which). Some clones in this sample may be carry-over from other donors' samples. The CDR3 coding sequence is TGTGCCAGCAGCTTGGGTGGAAGTGGGAGCAATCAGCCCCAGCATTTT. It is translated as CASSLGGSGSNQPQHF.